The rows below give T cell receptor beta chains drawn from one sample of a study of cytomegalovirus exposure and HLA in healthy donors. Only in-frame clones appear in the TCRdb table, and some are missing; sequencing was by immunoSEQ multiplex PCR. Here the sample spans about 120,000 clones, roughly 80% being singletons. Material: PBMCs. These receptors were taken from a man between 60 and 75 years old in good health and CMV-seropositive. Both conserved end residues are part of each CDR3.

TRBV11-2 CASSLQGSGNTIYF
TRBV5-6 CASSLIGGYTEAFF
TRBV19 CASSISGAGTGELFF
TRBV7-9 CASSPGDRGQQETQYF
TRBV6-5 CASSLQGPQETQYF
TRBV30 CAQEDSRYEQYF
TRBV21-1 CASNTPPGQGRRTNEKLFF
TRBV5-4 CASSLSEGRETQYF
TRBV7-9 CASSLDRRPYGYTF
TRBV2 CASSQEGRFF
TRBV11-2 CASSLEWQGGSPLHF
TRBV10-2 CASSRGQEGTQYF
TRBV7-9 CASSLTGTSGGSYEQYF
TRBV30 CAWSVKASGRYEQYF
TRBV19 CASSILAGGSYNEQFF
TRBV6-1 CASSEYGTGPYEQYF
TRBV21-1 CASTTDPMATRPKNIQYF
TRBV6-5 CASTGTGYGEAFF
TRBV28 CASSLTGGEQFF
TRBV6-4 CASSELAGEIDTQYF
TRBV6-5 CASSVQGRQPQHF
TRBV5-1 CASSYLANNEQFF
TRBV5-5 CASSSRGQLETQYF
TRBV28 CASSSSGRASNEQFF
TRBV30 CATNLEGRGFGNSPLHF
TRBV7-2 CASSLGLAVNEQFF
TRBV1 CTSSQDQGLNYGYTF
TRBV7-8 CASSLGDRPYEQYF
TRBV4-1 CASSQEIPGPRGQTQYF
TRBV5-1 CASSFGQGSADTQYF
TRBV7-7 CASSQDRSRTDTQYF
TRBV19 CASSTPPASGSTDTQYF
TRBV7-9 CASSPSGAGPVETQYF
TRBV9 CASSLGTGGGQPQHF
TRBV15 CATSREAAYEQYF
TRBV5-6 CASSFRQGGTEAFF
TRBV5-1 CASSPRLAGGFYEQYF
TRBV5-4 CASSLDPGLAAHYEQYF
TRBV7-9 CASSLGSGSWGEKLFF
TRBV4-1 CASSQDQLRPSGGQETQYF
TRBV9 CASQGPGETQYF
TRBV14 CASSQELSVNEQFF
TRBV5-1 CASSLATRRGTEAFF
TRBV7-8 CASIPGTSYEQYF
TRBV9 CASSVYDRGETQYF
TRBV7-2 CASSLQDFYTGELFF